This T cell receptor (beta chain) was recovered during a study of cytomegalovirus exposure and HLA in healthy donors. Study findings and constraints: TCR beta sequences reportedly predicted the HLA-A and HLA-B alleles of most subjects accurately. A later analysis linked a missense DCLRE1C variant to TCR beta V- and J-gene trimming.

V was clipped by 6 bases and J by 8 bases; unmatched bases: 12. Germline-derived CDR1 and CDR2 are KGHSH and LQKENI. This CDR3 region has 15 residues. As concerns this clone: What it binds is unknown.

PCR employed 60 Vbeta and 13 Jbeta primers. Clones were sequenced by immunoSEQ multiplex PCR, and TCRdb holds only the in-frame ones, with some missing. The profile covers some 97,000 clones, with about 75% appearing a single time and 13% to 15% taken by the ten largest. Healthy bone marrow donors supplied every sample. Sequenced input: PBMCs. The TCR sequence derives from a male donor in good health and CMV-seropositive. The V and J genes are TRBV18 and TRBJ1-4; 7 bases are shared with TRBD1. DNA for the CDR3: TGTGCCAGCTCCCGGAACAGGGGAGAGGGAGAAAAACTGTTTTTT. It yields the protein CASSRNRGEGEKLFF.